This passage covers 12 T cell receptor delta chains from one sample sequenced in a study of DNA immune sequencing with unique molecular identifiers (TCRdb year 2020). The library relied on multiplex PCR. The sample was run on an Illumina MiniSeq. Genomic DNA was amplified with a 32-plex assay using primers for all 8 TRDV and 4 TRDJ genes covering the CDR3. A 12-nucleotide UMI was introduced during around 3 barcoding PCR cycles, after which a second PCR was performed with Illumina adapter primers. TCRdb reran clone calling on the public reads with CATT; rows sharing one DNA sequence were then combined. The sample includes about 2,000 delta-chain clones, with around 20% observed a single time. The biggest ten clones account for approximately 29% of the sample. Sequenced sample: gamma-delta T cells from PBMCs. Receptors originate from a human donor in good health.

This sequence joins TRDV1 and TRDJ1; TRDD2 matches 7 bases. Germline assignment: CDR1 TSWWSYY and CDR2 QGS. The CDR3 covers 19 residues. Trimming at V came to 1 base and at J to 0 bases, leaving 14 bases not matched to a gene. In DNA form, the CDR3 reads TGTGCTCTTGGGGAACCGGCCTTCCTCGGCAGAGGATACACCGATAAACTCATCTTT. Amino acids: CALGEPAFLGRGYTDKLIF.

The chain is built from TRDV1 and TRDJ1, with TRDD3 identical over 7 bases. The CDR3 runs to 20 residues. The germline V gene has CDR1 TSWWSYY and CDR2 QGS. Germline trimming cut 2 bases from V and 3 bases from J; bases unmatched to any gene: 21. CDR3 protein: CALGERRPLTGDHQSDKLIF. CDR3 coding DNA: TGTGCTCTTGGGGAAAGAAGACCGCTTACTGGGGACCATCAGTCCGATAAACTCATCTTT.

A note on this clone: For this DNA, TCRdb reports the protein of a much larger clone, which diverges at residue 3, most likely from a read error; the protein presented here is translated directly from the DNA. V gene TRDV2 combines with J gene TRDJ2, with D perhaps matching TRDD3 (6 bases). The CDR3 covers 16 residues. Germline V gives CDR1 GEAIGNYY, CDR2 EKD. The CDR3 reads CARDTVGGSLTAQLFF. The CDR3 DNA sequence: TGTGCCCGTGACACGGTTGGGGGTTCTTTGACAGCACAACTCTTCTTT.

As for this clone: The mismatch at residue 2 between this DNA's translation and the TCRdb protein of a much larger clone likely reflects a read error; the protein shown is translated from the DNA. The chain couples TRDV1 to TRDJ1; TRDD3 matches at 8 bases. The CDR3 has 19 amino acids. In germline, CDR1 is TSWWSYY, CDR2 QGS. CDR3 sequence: CSLGAFYYDWGLYTDKLIF. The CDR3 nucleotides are TGTTCTCTTGGGGCCTTCTACTACGACTGGGGGTTATACACCGATAAACTCATCTTT.

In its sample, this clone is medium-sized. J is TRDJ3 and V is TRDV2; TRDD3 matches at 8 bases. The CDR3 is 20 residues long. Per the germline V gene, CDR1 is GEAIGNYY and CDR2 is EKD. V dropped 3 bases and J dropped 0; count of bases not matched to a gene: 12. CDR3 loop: CACDSLVLGARSWDTRQMFF. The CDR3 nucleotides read TGTGCCTGTGACTCCCTAGTACTGGGGGCCCGCTCCTGGGACACCCGACAGATGTTTTTC.

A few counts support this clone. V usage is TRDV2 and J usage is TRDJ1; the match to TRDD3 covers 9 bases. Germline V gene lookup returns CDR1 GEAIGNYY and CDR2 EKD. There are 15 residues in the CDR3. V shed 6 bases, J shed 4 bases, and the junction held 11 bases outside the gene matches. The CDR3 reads CACRYWGKTGDKLIF. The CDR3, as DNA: TGTGCCTGTCGATACTGGGGGAAAACGGGCGATAAACTCATCTTT.

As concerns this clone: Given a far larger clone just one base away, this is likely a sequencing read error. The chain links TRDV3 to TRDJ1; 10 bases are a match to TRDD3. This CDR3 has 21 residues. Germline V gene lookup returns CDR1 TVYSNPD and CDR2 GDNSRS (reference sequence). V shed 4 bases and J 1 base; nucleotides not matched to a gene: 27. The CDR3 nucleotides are TGTGCCTCCACTCCCTCAATCCAGTATTTTACTGGGGGATTCCTCACCGATAAACTCATCTTT. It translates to CASTPSIQYFTGGFLTDKLIF.

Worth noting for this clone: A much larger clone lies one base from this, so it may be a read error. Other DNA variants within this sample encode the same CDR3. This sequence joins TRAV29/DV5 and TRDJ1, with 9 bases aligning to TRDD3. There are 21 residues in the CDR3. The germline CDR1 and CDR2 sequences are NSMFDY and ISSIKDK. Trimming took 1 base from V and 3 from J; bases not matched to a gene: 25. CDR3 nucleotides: TGTGCAGCAAGCCGGACCACAGTACTGGGGGAAGCGCGTGCTCTGGCCGATAAACTCATCTTT. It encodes CAASRTTVLGEARALADKLIF.

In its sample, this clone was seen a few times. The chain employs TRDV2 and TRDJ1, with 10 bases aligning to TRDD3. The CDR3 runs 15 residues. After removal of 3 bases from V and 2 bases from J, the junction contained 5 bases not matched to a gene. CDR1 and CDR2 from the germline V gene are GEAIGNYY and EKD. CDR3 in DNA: TGTGCCTGTGACCGATTACTGGGGGATACCGATAAACTCATCTTT. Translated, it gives CACDRLLGDTDKLIF.

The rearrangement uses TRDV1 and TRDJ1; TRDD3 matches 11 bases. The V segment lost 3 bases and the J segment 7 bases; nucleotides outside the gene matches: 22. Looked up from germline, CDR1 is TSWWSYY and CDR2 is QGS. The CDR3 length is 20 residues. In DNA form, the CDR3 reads TGTGCTCTTGGGGATCCCAGCGGGGGCCTCGTACTGGGGGATATTAGTAAACTCATCTTT. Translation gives CALGDPSGGLVLGDISKLIF.

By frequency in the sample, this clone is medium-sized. The CDR3 DNA sequence: TGTGCCTGTGACACCCTTGAGGTCCCGTACACCGATAAACTCATCTTT. It codes for CACDTLEVPYTDKLIF. The chain recombines TRDV2 with TRDJ1; D gene ambiguous. Germline CDR1 GEAIGNYY, CDR2 EKD. There are 16 residues in the CDR3. Trimming shortened V by 0 bases and J by 0 bases, and 13 bases separated the two germline ends.

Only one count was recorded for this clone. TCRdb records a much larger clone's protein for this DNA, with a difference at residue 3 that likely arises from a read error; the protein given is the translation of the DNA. The CDR3 loop reads CAFGRTWRYALLGDTAAVTDKLIF. CDR3 coding DNA: TGTGCTTTTGGGCGAACGTGGCGTTACGCATTACTGGGGGATACAGCGGCGGTCACCGATAAACTCATCTTT. The chain uses TRDV1 and TRDJ1, with 12 bases aligning to TRDD3. CDR3 size: 24 residues. Germline V gives CDR1 TSWWSYY, CDR2 QGS.